The source of this T cell receptor (beta chain) is a study of blood T cells in healthy people across ages. This clonotype was observed a handful of times. The second PCR ran about 6 to 12 cycles with a sample-barcoded 5' primer and J-beta primers. TCRdb fed the 5' RACE reads into MiXCR, producing one record per CDR3 protein. The sample lists about 1.1 million distinct CDR3 sequences, more than 30% occurring once. Per the germline V gene, CDR1 is DFQATT and CDR2 is SNEGSKA (reference sequence). This CDR3 spans 14 amino acids. Between the trimmed V and J ends, which lost 6 bases and 0 bases, there was a span of 13 bases.

The source is a man between 18 and 29 years old in good health. V usage is TRBV20-1 and J usage is TRBJ2-3; TRBD2 might be the D (5 bases). Sequenced sample: blood. CDR3 sequence (DNA): TGCAGTGCCCTTCTTCCGGGAAGCACAGATACGCAGTATTTT. Translating it yields CSALLPGSTDTQYF.